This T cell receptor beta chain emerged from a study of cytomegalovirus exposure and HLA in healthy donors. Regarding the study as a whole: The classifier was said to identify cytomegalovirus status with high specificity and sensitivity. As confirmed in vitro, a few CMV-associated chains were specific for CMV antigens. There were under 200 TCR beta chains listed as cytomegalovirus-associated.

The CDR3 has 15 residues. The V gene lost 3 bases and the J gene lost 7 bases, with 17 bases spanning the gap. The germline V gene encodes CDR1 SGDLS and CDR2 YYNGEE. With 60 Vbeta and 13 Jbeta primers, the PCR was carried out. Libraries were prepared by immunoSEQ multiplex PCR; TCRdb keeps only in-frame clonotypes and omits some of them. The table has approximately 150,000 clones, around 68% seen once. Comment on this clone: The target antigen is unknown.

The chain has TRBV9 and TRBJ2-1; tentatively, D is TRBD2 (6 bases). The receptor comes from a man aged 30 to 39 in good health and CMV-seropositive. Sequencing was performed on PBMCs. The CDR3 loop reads CASSALRDSVNEQFF. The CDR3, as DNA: TGTGCCAGCAGCGCCCTCCGGGACTCTGTAAATGAGCAGTTCTTC.